This T cell receptor beta chain was captured in a study of identical twins. Findings of the study overall: Invariant MAIT and iNKT cells could partly confound zero-insertion analyses. Out-of-frame alpha sequences shared by twins were enriched for low generation probability.

This CDR3 contains 16 residues. V lost 8 bases and J 0 bases, leaving 17 bases between the germline ends. All of the donors were Caucasians in good health. TCRdb ran MiXCR on the 5' RACE reads and lists one entry per CDR3 protein. The sample consists of hundreds of thousands of distinct CDR3 sequences, around 9.6% of them appearing once. The table lists this clonotype with many counts. Antigen specificity is unknown. Sequencing was performed on memory (CD45RO+) T cells sorted from blood. The rearrangement links TRBV12-3 or TRBV12-4 to TRBJ1-3; D gene unclear. The sequence was obtained from a woman aged 18-29 years in good health. The CDR3 is CASDPRAQYSGNTIYF. The CDR3 nucleotides read TGTGCCAGCGACCCTAGGGCGCAGTACTCTGGAAACACCATATATTTT.